This T cell receptor (delta chain) was sequenced in a study of gamma-delta chains in newborns, infants, children. Study background: Innate gammadelta T cells reportedly expand polyclonally right after birth, driven by microbial exposure, per the title.

CDR1 and CDR2 from the germline V gene are GEAIGNYY and EKD. This CDR3 comprises 23 residues. TCRdb called clones from the reads again using CATT. This sample carries around 2,800 delta-chain clones, roughly 3.6% of them seen once, and the ten largest clones take approximately 15%. This clone was counted a few times. An end of the junction differs from the germline gene, which may be a read error. The sample contains more than one DNA sequence encoding this CDR3. V and J are TRDV2 and TRDJ3, with 10 positions matching TRDD3. This receptor was identified in a child who was a newborn, infant or young child, either healthy, febrile or measles-vaccinated (not recorded which). Sequencing was performed on blood. The CDR3 is CACDRVGTGGYAKSSWDTRQMFF. The CDR3 DNA sequence: TGTGCCTGTGACCGGGTTGGGACAGGGGGATACGCGAAGAGCTCCTGGGACACCCGACAAATGTTTTTC.